The source of this T cell receptor (beta chain) is a study of response to subunit inactivated influenza vaccine. TCRdb fed the RT-PCR reads into MiXCR, producing one record per CDR3 protein. The profile covers roughly 670,000 distinct CDR3 sequences, with around 15% appearing a single time and 7.5% to 9% taken by the ten largest. Study-wide results and limits: Authors suggested few new T cells are recruited by each seasonal influenza vaccination.

Per germline, CDR1 LGHDT and CDR2 YNNKEL (reference sequence). V shed 2 bases and J shed 5 bases, with 13 bases lying between them. This CDR3 has 15 amino acids. Regarding this clonotype: As yet, its antigen is unknown.

This chain uses TRBV3-1 with TRBJ2-1, with unresolved D. The clonotype originates from a man aged 50 or older who received an inactivated influenza vaccine. Sequenced material: PBMCs from blood, taken roughly 2 weeks before vaccination. The CDR3, as DNA: TGTGCCAGCAGCCAAAGTGGCGTGGCAAACAATGAGCAGTTCTTC. Its translation: CASSQSGVANNEQFF.